Below are 29 T cell receptor beta chains sequenced from a single sample in a study of beta chain features in type 1 diabetes. Sequenced material consisted of expressed TCRB transcripts (all of the isolated RNA was reverse transcribed). Sequenced by immunoSEQ multiplex PCR; TCRdb stores in-frame clones only, minus some. The repertoire holds about 230,000 clones, with over 7.5% as singletons. Sample: naive CD4+ T cells from blood. Receptors originate from a woman aged 18-35 years in good health.

The V call is TRBV7-2, the J call TRBJ2-5; D gene ambiguous. From germline, CDR1 is SGHTA and CDR2 FQGNSA. V gave up 7 bases and J gave up 0 bases, with 12 bases separating them. This CDR3 has 14 residues. CDR3: CASTLRGDQETQYF. DNA for the CDR3: TGTGCCAGCACCCTGAGAGGAGACCAAGAGACCCAGTACTTC.

This clone was detected a few times. The chain couples TRBV11-2 to TRBJ2-1; unclear D gene. Germline CDR1 is SGHAT and CDR2 is FQNNGV. V was shortened by 6 bases and J by 3 bases, with 6 bases between the two germline ends. The length of the CDR3 is 12 residues. Written as DNA, the CDR3 is TGTGCCAGCAGTCCGAGCTACAATGAGCAGTTCTTC. Amino acid sequence: CASSPSYNEQFF.

V usage is TRBV7-6 and J usage is TRBJ2-1; 9 nucleotides agree with TRBD2. Per the germline V gene, CDR1 is SGHVS and CDR2 is FNYEAQ. The V gene end was trimmed by 1 base and the J gene end by 4 bases; junction bases not matched to a gene: 2. The CDR3 is made up of 15 amino acids. The CDR3 here is CASSLVAGDYNEQFF. The CDR3 DNA is TGTGCCAGCAGCTTAGTAGCGGGAGATTACAATGAGCAGTTCTTC.

The chain carries TRBV9 and TRBJ2-7, with 8 bases identical to TRBD1. This CDR3 region has 15 residues. Per the germline V gene, CDR1 is SGDLS and CDR2 is YYNGEE. V was clipped by 0 bases and J by 3 bases; unmatched bases: 5. DNA for the CDR3: TGTGCCAGCAGCGTAGGAGGACAGGGCCTCTACGAGCAGTACTTC. Translation gives CASSVGGQGLYEQYF.

The chain couples TRBV5-8 to TRBJ2-2; 8 bases map to TRBD2. Germline CDR1 is SGHTS and CDR2 is YDEGEE. This CDR3 contains 16 residues. With 1 base clipped from V and 4 bases from J, the junction kept 6 bases outside the gene matches. CDR3 coding DNA: TGTGCCAGCAGCTTGTTTGCGGGGGGTGCCACCGGGGAGCTGTTTTTT. It specifies CASSLFAGGATGELFF.

This clone occurred a few times. The chain employs TRBV5-1 and TRBJ2-5; 11 bases agree with TRBD2. CDR3 length: 16 residues. V trimming: 2 bases; J trimming: 1 base; junction bases outside the gene matches: 4. Germline values: CDR1 SGHRS, CDR2 YFSETQ. CDR3 sequence reads: CASSFSGGAGQETQYF. Written as DNA, the CDR3 is TGCGCCAGCAGCTTTAGCGGGGGGGCCGGCCAAGAGACCCAGTACTTC.

This clone was detected only a few times. V and J are TRBV14 and TRBJ2-3; 7 nucleotides agree with TRBD1. The ends lost 8 bases at V and 2 bases at J; junction bases unmatched: 4. The CDR3 is made up of 13 amino acids. Germline lookup yields CDR1 SGHDN and CDR2 FVKESK. The CDR3 nucleotides are TGTGCCAGCCGGGACAGCATCACAGATACGCAGTATTTT. Its protein is CASRDSITDTQYF.

This clone was counted between two and nine times. This chain uses TRBV28 with TRBJ2-4; 11 bases fit TRBD2. Germline V gene lookup returns CDR1 MDHEN and CDR2 SYDVKM. V lost 5 bases and J lost 0; bases outside the gene matches: 9. This CDR3 is built from 18 residues. The CDR3 DNA reads TGTGCCAGCAGTCTGACGGGACTAGCGGACCAAGCCAAAAACATTCAGTACTTC. Its protein is CASSLTGLADQAKNIQYF. Based on the CDR3 plus reference TRBV28 and TRBJ2-4, the full variable domain is DVKVTQSSRYLVKRTGEKVFLECVQDMDHENMFWYRQDPGLGLRLIYFSYDVKMKEKGDIPEGYSVSREKKERFSLILESASTNQTSMYLCASSLTGLADQAKNIQYFGAGTRLSVL.

This clone was counted a few times. The chain joins TRBV4-1 to TRBJ2-2, with 12 bases matching TRBD2. V lost 3 bases and J lost 3; bases outside the gene matches: 5. Germline lookup yields CDR1 MGHRA and CDR2 YSYEKL. The CDR3 spans 17 residues. The CDR3 DNA sequence: TGCGCCAGCAGCCAGAATCTAGCGGGAGGGTACACCGGGGAGCTGTTTTTT. Translated: CASSQNLAGGYTGELFF.

This clone was observed a handful of times. The V and J genes are TRBV18 and TRBJ2-1; no firm D call. Germline V gene sequence: CDR1 KGHSH, CDR2 LQKENI. Trimming took 3 bases from V and 5 from J, leaving 11 bases between them. CDR3 length: 14 amino acids. This chain's CDR3 is CASSPVLENNEQFF. CDR3 nucleotides: TGTGCCAGCTCACCGGTCCTAGAAAACAATGAGCAGTTCTTC.

This clone was counted a few times. V is TRBV18 and J is TRBJ2-3; perhaps TRBD2 as D (5 bases). The CDR3 is made up of 14 amino acids. Germline loops: CDR1 KGHSH, CDR2 LQKENI. Trimming shortened V by 0 bases and J by 4 bases, and 8 bases separated the two germline ends. CDR3 DNA sequence: TGTGCCAGCTCACCACCTAGTAGCGCAGATACGCAGTATTTT. Residues: CASSPPSSADTQYF. The variable domain in full, with the rest retrieved from reference TRBV18 and TRBJ2-3, is NAGVMQNPRHLVRRRGQEARLRCSPMKGHSHVYWYRQLPEEGLKFMVYLQKENIIDESGMPKERFSAEFPKEGPSILRIQQVVRGDSAAYFCASSPPSSADTQYFGPGTRLTVL.

The sample holds a few counts of this clone. The J gene is TRBJ1-2, the V gene TRBV10-2, with D unresolved. Trimming removed 3 bases at V and 6 bases at J, with 8 bases between. The length of the CDR3 is 12 residues. Germline CDR1 WSHSY, CDR2 SAAADI. CDR3 sequence: CASSEGGDGYTF. The CDR3 nucleotides are TGCGCCAGCAGTGAAGGCGGGGATGGCTACACCTTC.

The V gene is TRBV2, the J gene TRBJ1-1; a weak D match, TRBD1 (5 bases). V shed 6 bases and J shed 5 bases, with 19 bases lying between them. The CDR3 is made up of 15 amino acids. Per germline, CDR1 SNHLY and CDR2 FYNNEI. CDR3 DNA sequence: TGTGCCAGCAGGCGCGTTCGTACAGGTTTGACTGAAGCTTTCTTT. Translated: CASRRVRTGLTEAFF.

The gene calls are TRBV25-1 and TRBJ1-1; possibly TRBD1 for D (5 bases). Looked up from germline, CDR1 is MGHDK and CDR2 is SYGVNS. Trimming pared 8 bases from V and 1 base from J, leaving 17 bases between. The CDR3 totals 15 residues. Here the CDR3 DNA reads TGTGCCAGCCGGACATGGGGCCGAACGAACACTGAAGCTTTCTTT. It is translated as CASRTWGRTNTEAFF.

The chain carries TRBV27 and TRBJ2-3; 10 nucleotides line up with TRBD2. J lost 5 bases, V lost 7 bases, and 24 bases had no gene match. CDR1 is MNHEY and CDR2 is SMNVEV in the germline V gene (reference sequence). The CDR3 is made up of 20 amino acids. CDR3 in DNA: TGTGCCAGCATGGTGTTTGGAGTAGCGGGAGGAGGGGGTTCAGGAGATACGCAGTATTTT. It is translated as CASMVFGVAGGGGSGDTQYF.

This clone was seen a few times. The rearrangement uses TRBV5-1 and TRBJ1-1, with TRBD1 matching over 12 bases. The CDR3 totals 16 residues. J gave up 3 bases and V 2 bases, and 5 bases lay outside the gene matches. Germline V gene data show CDR1 as SGHRS and CDR2 as YFSETQ. DNA of the CDR3: TGCGCCAGCAGCTTTGGGACAGGGGGCTCGGACACTGAAGCTTTCTTT. It specifies CASSFGTGGSDTEAFF.

The chain joins TRBV30 to TRBJ2-7; maybe TRBD1 (6 bases). The CDR3 loop spans 13 amino acids. V lost 3 bases and J lost 7, with 16 bases in between. The germline V gene has CDR1 GTSNPN and CDR2 SVGIG (reference sequence). In nucleotides, the CDR3 is TGTGCCTGGAGGGTAGGACAGCTGGGGGAGCAGTACTTC. The encoded protein is CAWRVGQLGEQYF.

At least ten counts were recorded for this clone. This chain joins TRBV30 and TRBJ2-5, with D perhaps matching TRBD1 (6 bases). Germline-derived CDR1 and CDR2 are GTSNPN and SVGIG (reference sequence). The CDR3 length is 14 residues. Trimming pared 0 bases from V and 5 bases from J, leaving 13 bases between. The chain's CDR3 is CAWSVDTRGETQYF. The DNA of the CDR3 is TGTGCCTGGAGTGTAGATACTAGGGGGGAGACCCAGTACTTC.

The V and J genes are TRBV5-1 and TRBJ1-1, with 7 bases matching TRBD1. The CDR3 length is 14 residues. Per the germline V gene, CDR1 is SGHRS and CDR2 is YFSETQ. J gave up 4 bases and V 3 bases, and 6 bases lay outside the gene matches. As DNA, the CDR3 is TGCGCCAGCAGCTCGACAGGGTCTGGCACTGAAGCTTTCTTT. This gives the protein CASSSTGSGTEAFF.

This chain joins TRBV21-1 and TRBJ2-7; the table's D call, TRBD1, was not checked against the DNA. TRBV21-1 counts as a pseudogene. This CDR3 spans 15 amino acids. CDR3 region: CASSKGIVSSYEQYF. The CDR3 DNA reads TGTGCCAGCAGCAAAGGAATTGTCAGCTCCTACGAGCAGTACTTC.

The chain carries TRBV6-1 and TRBJ2-3; perhaps TRBD2 as D (5 bases). Trimming cost V 0 bases and J 5 bases, with 12 bases left between them. There are 15 residues in the CDR3. Germline CDR1 reads MNHNS; CDR2 reads SASEGT. The CDR3 region has the DNA TGTGCCAGCAGTGAAGCAATCCAGGCGGGAGATACGCAGTATTTT. This translates into CASSEAIQAGDTQYF.

The chain carries TRBV5-1 and TRBJ2-7; D call uncertain. V was clipped by 3 bases and J by 0 bases, with 10 bases between them. The CDR3 consists of 14 residues. Germline V lookup: CDR1 SGHRS, CDR2 YFSETQ. The CDR3 DNA follows: TGCGCCAGCAGCTCCCAGTCGTTCTCCTACGAGCAGTACTTC. Translation: CASSSQSFSYEQYF. The full variable domain, completed using reference TRBV5-1 and TRBJ2-7, is KAGVTQTPRYLIKTRGQQVTLSCSPISGHRSVSWYQQTPGQGLQFLFEYFSETQRNKGNFPGRFSGRQFSNSRSEMNVSTLELGDSALYLCASSSQSFSYEQYFGPGTRLTVT.

This clone was detected only a few times. The chain has TRBV27 and TRBJ2-3; 9 bases are shared with TRBD2. The J segment lost 6 bases and the V segment lost 6 bases, leaving 1 base of the junction unmatched. The V gene's germline CDR1 is MNHEY and CDR2 SMNVEV (reference sequence). CDR3 size: 12 residues. This CDR3 reads CASRREGDTQYF. DNA for the CDR3: TGTGCCAGCAGGCGGGAGGGGGATACGCAGTATTTT.

This clone was recorded a few times. V is TRBV15 and J is TRBJ2-3; 11 nucleotides align to TRBD1. The V gene end was trimmed by 5 bases and the J gene end by 3 bases; junction bases not matched to a gene: 7. This CDR3 is 16 amino acids long. Germline V gene sequence: CDR1 LNHNV, CDR2 YYDKDF (reference sequence). The DNA for the CDR3 is TGTGCCACCAGCCCAGGGAGGGACAGGGGGACAGATACGCAGTATTTT. Translated: CATSPGRDRGTDTQYF.

This clone was seen a handful of times. This chain joins TRBV6-5 and TRBJ2-7; D gene ambiguous. Germline V gene data show CDR1 as MNHEY and CDR2 as SVGAGI. Trimming pared 9 bases from V and 7 bases from J, leaving 19 bases between. This CDR3 has 13 amino acids. The CDR3 protein is CASHRSSTREQYF. For the CDR3, the DNA is TGTGCCAGTCACCGGTCCTCTACGAGGGAGCAGTACTTC.

This clone appeared many times. The chain combines TRBV29-1 with TRBJ2-3, with 9 bases fitting TRBD2. Germline loops: CDR1 SQVTM, CDR2 ANQGSEA. Unmatched junction bases numbered 12, after V lost 5 bases and J lost 6 bases. This CDR3 region has 15 residues. The CDR3 spells CSVRFLSGRGDTQYF. DNA for the CDR3: TGCAGCGTTCGGTTCCTTAGCGGGAGAGGCGATACGCAGTATTTT.

This clone was seen just once. The sample has other DNA sequences that encode this CDR3 too. Here the CDR3 reads CASSLGTSGRGSYNEQFF. CDR3 coding DNA: TGCGCCAGCAGCTTGGGGACTAGCGGGAGAGGCTCCTACAATGAGCAGTTCTTC. The gene calls are TRBV5-1 and TRBJ2-1, with 13 bases lining up with TRBD2. Germline V gene data show CDR1 as SGHRS and CDR2 as YFSETQ. V trimming: 0 bases; J trimming: 0 bases; junction bases outside the gene matches: 3. The CDR3 has 18 residues.

The chain is built from TRBV9 and TRBJ2-2; 7 bases fit TRBD2. After removal of 7 bases from V and 1 base from J, the junction contained 4 bases not matched to a gene. The CDR3 spans 14 residues. From germline, CDR1 is SGDLS and CDR2 YYNGEE. The CDR3 DNA is TGTGCCAGCGCGGGGGTGGTGAACACCGGGGAGCTGTTTTTT. Its translation is CASAGVVNTGELFF.

This clone occurred a few times. The chain uses TRBV30 and TRBJ2-1; 8 nucleotides agree with TRBD2. Germline V gene sequence: CDR1 GTSNPN, CDR2 SVGIG (reference sequence). The CDR3 has 15 residues. V gave up 3 bases and J gave up 6 bases; unmatched junction bases: 10. The CDR3 sequence: CAWSTGLAPSNEQFF. CDR3 DNA sequence: TGTGCCTGGAGCACAGGACTAGCTCCGTCCAATGAGCAGTTCTTC.